The clone carrying this TCR beta chain was found a few times. Stem cell-like memory, regulatory, central memory and naive CD4+ cells were sorted via CD45RO/CCR7/CD25/CD127/CD95/CD27. Expressed TCRB transcripts were sequenced after all isolated RNA was converted to cDNA. Approximately 3.6 million reads, on average, came from each naive, central memory and regulatory T cell sample. Here immunoSEQ multiplex PCR was the method, and the copy in TCRdb shows in-frame clones only, minus some. Of 110,000 to 150,000 clones listed, 6.9% are singletons. The data were obtained in a study of beta chain features in type 1 diabetes. At the level of the study: The number of sorted cells examined across all samples was around 99 million.

V gave up 4 bases and J gave up 2 bases, with 17 bases separating them. This CDR3 is 16 amino acids long. Per the germline V gene, CDR1 is MDHEN and CDR2 is SYDVKM. The TCR originated in a woman in her thirties in good health. The sample comprised central memory CD4+ T cells from blood. The V call is TRBV28, the J call TRBJ1-1; D is ambiguous. In DNA form, the CDR3 reads TGTGCCAGCAGTTCTGGGAGTTCGGATATAAACACTGAAGCTTTCTTT. Protein sequence: CASSSGSSDINTEAFF.